The rows below give T cell receptor beta chains drawn from one sample of a study of neurological immune-mediated disorders. TCRdb reprocessed the 5' RACE reads via MiXCR and lists one record per CDR3 protein. Seen here are 25,000 to 35,000 distinct CDR3 sequences, roughly 4.4% observed once, and the top ten hold roughly 23%. Source material: PBMCs. The receptor set was obtained from a young man in good health. CDR3s include the opening cysteine and the closing phenylalanine or tryptophan. The order of the fields is J gene, CDR3 length, V gene, CDR3 protein.

TRBJ2-3 15 TRBV7-2 CASSLWGGETDTQYF
TRBJ2-3 14 TRBV20-1 CSARDRGRTDTQYF
TRBJ2-1 14 TRBV10-3 CAIKGSVMVNEQFF
TRBJ2-7 12 TRBV2 CASSGQGNEQYF
TRBJ2-2 15 TRBV12-3/TRBV12-4 CASSFSVLTAGELFF
TRBJ2-5 13 TRBV7-2 CASSLVVWETQYF
TRBJ2-7 16 TRBV20-1 CSAREFRVAGTGEQYF
TRBJ1-5 17 TRBV3-1 CASSQGFIGPYNQPQHF
TRBJ1-1 14 TRBV6-5 CASSYEGLDTEAFF
TRBJ2-2 15 TRBV5-1 CASSPEWAGTGELFF
TRBJ2-7 14 TRBV19 CASSLGAPSDEQYF
TRBJ1-1 14 TRBV16 CASSQDRRIPEAFF
TRBJ2-1 15 TRBV10-3 CAISEGLAGRNEQFF
TRBJ2-7 13 TRBV10-2 CASSEFPRPEQYF
TRBJ2-5 14 TRBV5-1 CASASGTGQETQYF
TRBJ2-3 13 TRBV20-1 CSASLAGPDTQYF
TRBJ2-5 18 TRBV9 CASSRSLAGGRQQETQYF
TRBJ2-5 15 TRBV12-3/TRBV12-4 CASSLRGYGGETQYF
TRBJ2-1 16 TRBV4-3 CASSPGQGGFYDEQFF
TRBJ1-1 15 TRBV18 CASSPLGTDYTEAFF
TRBJ1-6 15 TRBV18 CASSPIQDSNSPLHF
TRBJ1-1 13 TRBV27 CASSKLTDPEAFF
TRBJ2-7 11 TRBV20-1 CSASPDYEQYF
TRBJ1-1 12 TRBV18 CASSPRGPEAFF
TRBJ1-5 16 TRBV15 CATSRGTPEGGQPQHF
TRBJ2-3 13 TRBV5-1 CASSTDRPDTQYF
TRBJ2-7 11 TRBV30 CAWREIYEQYF
TRBJ1-1 15 TRBV6-5 CASTLLVGGNTEAFF
TRBJ2-1 13 TRBV7-9 CASRRPLHNEQFF
TRBJ1-4 14 TRBV19 CASSTGATNEKLFF
TRBJ2-1 13 TRBV6-2/TRBV6-3 CASRGRGGGEQFF
TRBJ2-7 16 TRBV9 CASSVESSGGIYEQYF
TRBJ2-2 15 TRBV7-9 CASSSQGQTTGELFF
TRBJ2-7 14 TRBV6-5 CASRTTGKGYEQYF
TRBJ2-3 13 TRBV6-1 CASGGQIRDTQYF
TRBJ2-7 12 TRBV2 CASSEGTYEQYF
TRBJ2-5 16 TRBV5-1 CASSSILAGAQETQYF
TRBJ2-7 14 TRBV4-1 CASGPPQGTYEQYF
TRBJ2-6 13 TRBV6-5 CASSPPGANVLTF
TRBJ2-7 15 TRBV9 CASSPTGTGPYEQYF
TRBJ2-1 16 TRBV5-1 CASSFGGTGTYNEQFF
TRBJ2-5 14 TRBV6-5 CASSFGGLVETQYF
TRBJ2-1 13 TRBV12-3/TRBV12-4 CASSFLTETKQFF
TRBJ1-5 15 TRBV4-2 CASSQASGGIEPQHF
TRBJ2-7 18 TRBV6-2/TRBV6-3 CASSLGRFHREEVYEQYF
TRBJ2-2 16 TRBV16 CASSPPGKLDTGELFF
TRBJ2-1 12 TRBV6-4 CASSDRESEQFF
TRBJ1-1 14 TRBV19 CASSISPPSTEAFF
TRBJ1-5 13 TRBV5-5 CASSVERNQPQHF
TRBJ2-6 16 TRBV5-5 CASSFQQGRGANVLNF
TRBJ1-1 13 TRBV6-2/TRBV6-3 CASMMLGGSEAFF
TRBJ2-7 20 TRBV4-2 CASSQDIFGTSGGFTYEQYF
TRBJ1-6 15 TRBV20-1 CSARVGHRWGSPLHF
TRBJ1-1 13 TRBV20-1 CSATDRRGTEAFF
TRBJ2-7 13 TRBV6-5 CASSYGQGNEQYF
TRBJ1-1 13 TRBV6-1 CASSELVNTEAFF
TRBJ1-1 16 TRBV7-2 CASSLVGGGVATEAFF
TRBJ2-5 14 TRBV5-1 CASSLGRGGETQYF
TRBJ1-5 14 TRBV12-3/TRBV12-4 CASNPTGNNQPQHF